This T cell receptor beta chain was recorded in a study of T cells in Graves' hyperthyroidism and ophthalmopathy. Across the whole study: Peripheral blood was taken when the disease was first diagnosed, before any treatment began.

Amplified regions were TCR beta CDR3 sequences from RNA transcripts. TCR CDR3 regions were first amplified by RT-PCR with HTBI primers. TCRdb itself ran the multiplex PCR reads through MiXCR, one entry per CDR3 protein. The sample holds about 400,000 distinct CDR3 sequences, about 14% seen once. Overall study results and limits: Most expanded thyroid clonotypes above 0.001 recurred in blood.

About this clonotype itself: The antigen is undetermined.

Investigators excluded patients with uncontrolled infection, other autoimmune disease, pregnancy or lactation. Sequences were obtained from blood. This TCR came from a man aged 18 to 30 with Graves' ophthalmopathy.

CDR3 nucleotides: TGTGCCAGCGGCCAACAGGGGATGGGCCAGCCCCAGCATTTT. Translating it yields CASGQQGMGQPQHF. V gene TRBV6-2 or TRBV6-3 combines with J gene TRBJ1-5; 7 nucleotides line up with TRBD1. Germline values: CDR1 MNHEY, CDR2 SVGEGT. The CDR3 loop spans 14 amino acids. V gave up 8 bases and J gave up 7 bases; unmatched junction bases: 11.